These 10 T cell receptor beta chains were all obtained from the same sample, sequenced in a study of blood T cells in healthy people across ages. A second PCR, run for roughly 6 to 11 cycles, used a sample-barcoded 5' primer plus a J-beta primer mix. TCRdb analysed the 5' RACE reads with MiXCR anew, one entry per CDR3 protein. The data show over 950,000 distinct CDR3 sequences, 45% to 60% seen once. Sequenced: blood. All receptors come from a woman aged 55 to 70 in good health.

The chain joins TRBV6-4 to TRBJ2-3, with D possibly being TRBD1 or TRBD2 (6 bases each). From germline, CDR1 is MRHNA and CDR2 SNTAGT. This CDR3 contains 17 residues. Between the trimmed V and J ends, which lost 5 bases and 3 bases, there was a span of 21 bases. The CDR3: CASSWAVGGAGTDTQYF. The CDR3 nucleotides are TGTGCCAGCAGTTGGGCCGTTGGGGGCGCGGGGACAGATACGCAGTATTTT.

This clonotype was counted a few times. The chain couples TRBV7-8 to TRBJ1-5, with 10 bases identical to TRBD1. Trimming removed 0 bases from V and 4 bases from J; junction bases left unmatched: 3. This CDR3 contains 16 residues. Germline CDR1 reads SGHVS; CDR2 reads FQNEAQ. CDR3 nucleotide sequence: TGTGCCAGCAGCTTAGCCGGGACAGGGGTTAATCAGCCCCAGCATTTT. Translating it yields CASSLAGTGVNQPQHF.

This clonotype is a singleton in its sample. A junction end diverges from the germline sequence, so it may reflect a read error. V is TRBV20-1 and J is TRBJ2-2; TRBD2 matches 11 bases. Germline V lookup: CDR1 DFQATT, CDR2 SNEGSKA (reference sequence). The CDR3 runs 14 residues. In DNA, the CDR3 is TGCAGTGCTAGGACTAGCGGGAACACCGGGGAACTGTTTTTT. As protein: CSARTSGNTGELFF.

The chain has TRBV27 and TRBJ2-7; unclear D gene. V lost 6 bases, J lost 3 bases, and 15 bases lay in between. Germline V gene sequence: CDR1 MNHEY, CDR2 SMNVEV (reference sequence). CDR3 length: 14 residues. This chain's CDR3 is CASRRSPPGYEQYF. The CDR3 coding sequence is TGTGCCAGCAGGAGGTCCCCTCCGGGCTACGAGCAGTACTTC.

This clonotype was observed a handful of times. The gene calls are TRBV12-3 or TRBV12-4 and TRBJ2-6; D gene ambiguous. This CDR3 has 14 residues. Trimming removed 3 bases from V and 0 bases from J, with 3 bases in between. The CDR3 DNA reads TGTGCCAGCAGTTTCACCTCTGGGGCCAACGTCCTGACTTTC. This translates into CASSFTSGANVLTF.

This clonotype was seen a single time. DNA for the CDR3: TGCAGCGCTCCGGACAGGGGGGGGGATGGCTACACCTTC. Translating it yields CSAPDRGGDGYTF. The chain joins TRBV29-1 to TRBJ1-2, with 10 positions matching TRBD1. After removal of 7 bases from V and 6 bases from J, the junction contained 8 bases not matched to a gene. Per the germline V gene, CDR1 is SQVTM and CDR2 is ANQGSEA. CDR3 length: 13 residues.

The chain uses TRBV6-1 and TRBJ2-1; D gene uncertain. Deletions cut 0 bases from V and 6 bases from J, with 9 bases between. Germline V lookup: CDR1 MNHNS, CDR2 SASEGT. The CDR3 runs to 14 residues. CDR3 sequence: CASSEAWRGNEQFF. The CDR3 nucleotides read TGTGCCAGCAGTGAAGCGTGGCGCGGCAATGAGCAGTTCTTC.

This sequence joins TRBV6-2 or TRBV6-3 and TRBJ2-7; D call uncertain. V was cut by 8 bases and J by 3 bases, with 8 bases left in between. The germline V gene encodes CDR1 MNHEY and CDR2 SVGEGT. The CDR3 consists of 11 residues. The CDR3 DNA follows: TGTGCCAGCGCCACTGGCTACGAGCAGTACTTC. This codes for CASATGYEQYF.

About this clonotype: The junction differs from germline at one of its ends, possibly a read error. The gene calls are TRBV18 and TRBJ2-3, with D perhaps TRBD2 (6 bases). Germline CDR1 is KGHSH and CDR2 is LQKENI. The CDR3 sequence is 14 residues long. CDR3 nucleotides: TGTGTCAGCTCACCCCAAACTCTAGCGGATACGCAGTATTTT. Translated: CVSSPQTLADTQYF.

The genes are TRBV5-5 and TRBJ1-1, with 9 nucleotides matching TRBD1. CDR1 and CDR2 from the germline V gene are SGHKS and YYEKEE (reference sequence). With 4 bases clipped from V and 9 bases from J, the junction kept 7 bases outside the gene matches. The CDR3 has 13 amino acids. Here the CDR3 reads CASSVRDRDQAFF. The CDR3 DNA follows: TGTGCCAGCAGCGTGAGGGACAGGGACCAAGCTTTCTTT.